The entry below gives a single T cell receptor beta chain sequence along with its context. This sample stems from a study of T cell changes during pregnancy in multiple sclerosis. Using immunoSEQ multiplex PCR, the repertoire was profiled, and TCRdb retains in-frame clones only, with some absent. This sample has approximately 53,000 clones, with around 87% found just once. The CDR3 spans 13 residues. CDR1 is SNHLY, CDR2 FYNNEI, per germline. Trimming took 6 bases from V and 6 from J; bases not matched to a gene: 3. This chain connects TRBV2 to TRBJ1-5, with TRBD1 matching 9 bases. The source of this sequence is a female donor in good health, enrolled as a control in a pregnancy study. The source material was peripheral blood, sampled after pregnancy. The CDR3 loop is CASRGQGPQPQHF. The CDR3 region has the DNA TGTGCCAGCAGGGGACAGGGACCTCAGCCCCAGCATTTT. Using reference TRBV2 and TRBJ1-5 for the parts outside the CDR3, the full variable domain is EPEVTQTPSHQVTQMGQEVILRCVPISNHLYFYWYRQILGQKVEFLVSFYNNEISEKSEIFDDQFSVERPDGSNFTLKIRSTKLEDSAMYFCASRGQGPQPQHFGDGTRLSIL.